Detailed here is one T cell receptor (beta chain). Its antigen is unidentified. Germline assignment: CDR1 SGHRS and CDR2 YFSETQ. V dropped 3 bases and J dropped 3 bases, with 13 bases sitting between them. This CDR3 is 14 amino acids long. This specimen belongs to a study of metastatic and nonmetastatic thyroid tumors. Across the whole study: Comparative analysis of repertoires was undertaken across blood and tumor or nodule tissue obtained from malignant and benign thyroid patients.

Study-level findings and limits: Relative to benign nodules, malignant thyroid tumors were reportedly characterized by significantly elevated TCR beta diversity in blood and tumor.

There were no patients who had received any treatment before thyroid surgery. The authors' processing: Researchers built a distant-metastasis classifier for papillary thyroid cancer that drew on CDR3 differences across clinicopathological groups. Through MiXCR, TCRdb re-clonotyped the PCR reads. The V and J calls were determined by TCRdb, not by the authors. In the table there are 15,000 to 20,000 clones, about a quarter of which are singletons. The specimen sequenced was adjacent normal tissue. The chain couples TRBV5-1 to TRBJ2-7, with D unclear. The TCR sequence derives from a female donor with papillary thyroid cancer or a benign thyroid nodule (not recorded which). Some clones in this sample may be carry-over from other donors' samples. The CDR3 region has the DNA TGCGCCAGCAGCTATGACCTTTTGCTCTACGAGCAGTACTTC. This encodes CASSYDLLLYEQYF.